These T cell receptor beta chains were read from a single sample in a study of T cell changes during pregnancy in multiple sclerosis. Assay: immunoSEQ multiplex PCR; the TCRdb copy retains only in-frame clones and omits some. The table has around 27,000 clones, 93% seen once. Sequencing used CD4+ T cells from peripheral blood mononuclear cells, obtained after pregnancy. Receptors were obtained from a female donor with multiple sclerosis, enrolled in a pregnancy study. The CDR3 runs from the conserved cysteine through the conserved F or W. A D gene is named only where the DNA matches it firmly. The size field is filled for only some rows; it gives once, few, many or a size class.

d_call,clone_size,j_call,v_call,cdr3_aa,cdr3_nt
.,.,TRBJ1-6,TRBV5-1,CASSFFRGGNNSPLHF,TGCGCCAGCAGCTTCTTTAGGGGAGGCAATAATTCACCCCTCCACTTT
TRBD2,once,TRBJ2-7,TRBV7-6,CASSTGLAGVSEQYF,TGTGCCAGCAGCACAGGACTAGCGGGCGTGAGTGAGCAGTACTTC
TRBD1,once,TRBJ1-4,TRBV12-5,CASGSSTGIINEKLFF,TGTGCTAGTGGTTCCTCGACAGGGATAATTAATGAAAAACTGTTTTTT
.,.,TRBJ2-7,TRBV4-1,CASSQAESSYEQYF,TGCGCCAGCAGCCAAGCTGAGAGCTCCTACGAGCAGTACTTC
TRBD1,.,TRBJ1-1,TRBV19,CASQFGDRGRPEAFF,TGTGCCAGTCAGTTTGGGGACAGGGGTAGGCCTGAAGCTTTCTTT
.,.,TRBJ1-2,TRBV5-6,CASSPSQINYGYTF,TGTGCCAGCAGCCCATCCCAGATAAACTATGGCTACACCTTC
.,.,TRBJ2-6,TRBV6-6,CASSAGAGANVLTF,TGTGCCAGCAGCGCAGGGGCTGGGGCCAACGTCCTGACTTTC
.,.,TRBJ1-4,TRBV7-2,CASSPVRDTQKLFF,TGTGCCAGCAGCCCCGTCCGGGACACCCAAAAACTGTTTTTT
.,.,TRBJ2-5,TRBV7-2,CASRSKLGLQETQYF,TGTGCCAGCAGATCTAAGCTGGGACTTCAAGAGACCCAGTACTTC
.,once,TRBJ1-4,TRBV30,CAWSVGGNEKLFF,TGTGCCTGGAGTGTGGGGGGGAATGAAAAACTGTTTTTT
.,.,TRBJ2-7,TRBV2,CASTSSRGEQYF,TGTGCCAGCACTAGTAGCCGGGGGGAGCAGTACTTC
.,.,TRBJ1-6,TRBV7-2,CASSLSPRGNNSPLHF,TGTGCCAGCAGCTTATCTCCACGGGGGAATAATTCACCCCTCCACTTT
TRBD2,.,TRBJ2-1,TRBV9,CASSVGGGSYNEQFF,TGTGCCAGCAGCGTAGGCGGGGGCTCCTACAATGAGCAGTTCTTC
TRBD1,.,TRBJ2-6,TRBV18,CASSLQGAAPGANVLTF,TGTGCCAGCTCACTTCAGGGGGCCGCCCCTGGGGCCAACGTCCTGACTTTC
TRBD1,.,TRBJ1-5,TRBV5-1,CASSSGTGGAEPQHF,TGCGCCAGCAGCTCCGGGACAGGGGGCGCGGAGCCCCAGCATTTT
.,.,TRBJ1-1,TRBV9,CASSVVGVRNTEAFF,TGTGCCAGCAGCGTAGTCGGGGTGAGAAACACTGAAGCTTTCTTT
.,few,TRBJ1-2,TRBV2,CASSPRLRLDYGYTF,TGTGCCAGCAGCCCTCGATTGCGCCTGGACTATGGCTACACCTTC
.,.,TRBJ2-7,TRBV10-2,CASSEQGSYEQYF,TGCGCCAGCAGTGAGCAGGGCTCCTACGAGCAGTACTTC
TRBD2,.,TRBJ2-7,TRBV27,CASSSVSASGYEQYF,TGTGCCAGCAGTTCTGTTTCGGCTAGCGGGTACGAGCAGTACTTC
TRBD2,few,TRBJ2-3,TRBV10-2,CASSETSADTQYF,TGCGCCAGCAGTGAGACTAGCGCAGATACGCAGTATTTT
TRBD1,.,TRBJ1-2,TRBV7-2,CASSFKPGTGYGYTF,TGTGCCAGCAGCTTCAAACCTGGGACAGGGTATGGCTACACCTTC
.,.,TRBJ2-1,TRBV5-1,CASSLGSQNNEQFF,TGCGCCAGCAGCTTGGGTTCACAAAACAATGAGCAGTTCTTC
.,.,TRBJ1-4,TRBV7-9,CASSAEGTTNEKLFF,TGTGCCAGCAGCGCGGAGGGGACAACTAATGAAAAACTGTTTTTT
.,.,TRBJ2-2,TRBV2,CASTRTGESTGELFF,TGTGCCAGCACGAGGACGGGGGAGAGCACCGGGGAGCTGTTTTTT
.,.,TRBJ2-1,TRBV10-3,CAIRPARDSDIYNEQFF,TGTGCCATCAGACCCGCCCGGGACTCCGATATCTACAATGAGCAGTTCTTC
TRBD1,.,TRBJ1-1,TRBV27,CASSLWTGGRNTEAFF,TGTGCCAGCAGTTTATGGACAGGGGGAAGGAACACTGAAGCTTTCTTT
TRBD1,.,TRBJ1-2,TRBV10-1,CASSQTSGQGARHGYTF,TGCGCCAGCAGTCAGACTTCGGGACAGGGGGCGCGTCATGGCTACACCTTC
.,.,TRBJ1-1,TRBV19,CASGGQWNTEAFF,TGTGCCAGTGGTGGACAGTGGAACACTGAAGCTTTCTTT
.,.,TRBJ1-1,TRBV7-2,CASSLVGRGTEAFF,TGTGCCAGCAGCTTAGTGGGCAGGGGAACTGAAGCTTTCTTT
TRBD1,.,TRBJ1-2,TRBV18,CASSPLTGANYGYTF,TGTGCCAGCTCACCATTGACAGGGGCTAACTATGGCTACACCTTC
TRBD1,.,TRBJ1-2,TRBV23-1,CASSQWGQPNYGYTF,TGCGCCAGCAGTCAATGGGGACAGCCTAACTATGGCTACACCTTC
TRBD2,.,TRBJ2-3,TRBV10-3,CATTVGGADTQYF,TGTGCCACCACAGTGGGGGGGGCAGATACGCAGTATTTT
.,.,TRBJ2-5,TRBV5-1,CASSLTGRGQETQYF,TGCGCCAGCAGCCTCACAGGGAGGGGGCAAGAGACCCAGTACTTC
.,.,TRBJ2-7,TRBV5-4,CASSLGVSLGEQYF,TGTGCCAGCAGCTTGGGCGTCTCGCTTGGCGAGCAGTACTTC
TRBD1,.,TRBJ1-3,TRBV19,CASRPLTDRASGNTIYF,TGTGCCAGTAGACCCTTGACGGACAGGGCATCTGGAAACACCATATATTTT
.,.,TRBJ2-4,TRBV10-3,CAISDRWTKNIQYF,TGCGCCATCAGTGACAGGTGGACCAAAAACATTCAGTACTTC
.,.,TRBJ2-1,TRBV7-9,CASSPLTPLGLKNNEQFF,TGTGCCAGCAGCCCCTTGACCCCGCTAGGATTAAAAAACAATGAGCAGTTCTTC
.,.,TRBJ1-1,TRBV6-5,CASSYSASGGTEAFF,TGTGCCAGCAGTTACTCGGCTTCGGGGGGCACTGAAGCTTTCTTT
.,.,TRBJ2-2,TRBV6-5,CASSSLDSWHTGELFF,TGTGCCAGCAGTTCCCTGGACAGTTGGCACACCGGGGAGCTGTTTTTT
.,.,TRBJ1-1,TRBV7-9,CASSYDRREAFF,TGTGCCAGCAGCTACGACAGGCGAGAAGCTTTCTTT
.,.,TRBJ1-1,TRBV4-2,CASSQVERGAAEAFF,TGTGCCAGCAGCCAAGTCGAACGGGGGGCGGCTGAAGCTTTCTTT
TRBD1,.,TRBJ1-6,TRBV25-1,CASSVRDRGDSPLHF,TGTGCCAGCAGTGTACGGGACAGGGGGGATTCACCCCTCCACTTT
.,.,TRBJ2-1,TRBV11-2,CASSLAGRGSYNEQFF,TGTGCCAGCAGCTTAGCTGGTCGGGGGAGCTACAATGAGCAGTTCTTC
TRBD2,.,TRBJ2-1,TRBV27,CASSPIPLAGNYNEQFF,TGTGCCAGCAGTCCCATCCCTCTAGCGGGAAACTACAATGAGCAGTTCTTC
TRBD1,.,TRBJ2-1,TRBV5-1,CASSLAVTGQGIWFF,TGCGCCAGCAGCTTGGCGGTGACTGGACAGGGAATTTGGTTCTTC
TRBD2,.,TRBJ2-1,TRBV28,CASSPGTNKEEQFF,TGTGCCAGCAGTCCGGGGACTAACAAAGAGGAGCAGTTCTTC
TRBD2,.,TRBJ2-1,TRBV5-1,CASSLGGLAGYNEQFF,TGCGCCAGCAGCTTGGGGGGACTAGCGGGGTACAATGAGCAGTTCTTC
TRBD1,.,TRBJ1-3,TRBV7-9,CASSFLGQGKGNTIYF,TGTGCCAGCAGCTTTTTAGGACAGGGCAAGGGAAACACCATATATTTT
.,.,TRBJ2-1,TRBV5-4,CASSLRQPTPDSEQFF,TGTGCCAGCAGCTTGCGACAGCCGACCCCCGACAGTGAGCAGTTCTTC
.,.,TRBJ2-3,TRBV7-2,CASSSGPAPDTQYF,TGTGCCAGCAGCTCGGGTCCGGCCCCAGATACGCAGTATTTT
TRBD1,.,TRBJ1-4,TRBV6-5,CASRRGQGQGKLFF,TGTGCCAGCAGACGGGGACAGGGTCAAGGAAAACTGTTTTTT
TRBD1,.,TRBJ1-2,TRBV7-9,CASSLTGDRGVYGYTF,TGTGCCAGCAGCTTGACCGGAGACAGGGGGGTCTATGGCTACACCTTC
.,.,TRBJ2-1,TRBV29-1,CSVGARNEQFF,TGCAGCGTTGGCGCTAGGAATGAGCAGTTCTTC
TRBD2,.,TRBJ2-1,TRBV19,CASSIDYTASGSSNEQFF,TGTGCCAGTAGTATAGATTATACCGCTAGCGGGAGCTCCAATGAGCAGTTCTTC
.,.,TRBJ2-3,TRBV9,CASSGGTFSFTDTQYF,TGTGCCAGCAGCGGCGGGACTTTTTCCTTCACAGATACGCAGTATTTT
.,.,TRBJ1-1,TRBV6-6,CASRAVGANTEAFF,TGTGCCAGCAGGGCGGTTGGAGCGAACACTGAAGCTTTCTTT
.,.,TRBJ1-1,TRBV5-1,CASSLPEGTEAFF,TGCGCCAGCAGCTTACCGGAGGGGACTGAAGCTTTCTTT
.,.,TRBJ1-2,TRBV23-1,CASSQYSTWGGLDGYTF,TGCGCCAGCAGTCAATATTCAACCTGGGGGGGGCTGGATGGCTACACCTTC
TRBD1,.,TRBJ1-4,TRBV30,CAWSGGTGNEKLVF,TGTGCCTGGAGTGGGGGGACAGGAAATGAAAAACTGGTTTTT